These T cell receptor beta chains were read from a single sample in a study of T cell changes during pregnancy in multiple sclerosis. Method: immunoSEQ multiplex PCR; TCRdb's copy keeps in-frame clones and lacks some. The sample includes 45,000 to 55,000 clones, roughly 92% of them seen just once. Sample: CD4+ T cells from peripheral blood mononuclear cells, taken in the second trimester of pregnancy. The receptors come from a female donor in good health, enrolled as a control in a pregnancy study. CDR3s include the opening cysteine and the closing phenylalanine or tryptophan. The D gene is left open where the match is weak. Clone size is not always given. Where it is, it says once, few, many or a class for expanded clones.

clone size: .
J gene: TRBJ1-1
V gene: TRBV5-1
D gene: TRBD1
CDR3 protein: CASSRGQGLKTEAFF
CDR3 DNA: TGCGCCAGCAGCCGCGGACAGGGTTTGAAAACTGAAGCTTTCTTT

clone size: .
J gene: TRBJ2-1
V gene: TRBV11-3
D gene: TRBD1
CDR3 protein: CASSSGQPTDNEQFF
CDR3 DNA: TGTGCCAGCAGCTCGGGACAGCCGACAGACAATGAGCAGTTCTTC

clone size: .
J gene: TRBJ2-1
V gene: TRBV7-2
D gene: .
CDR3 protein: CASSGQLYNEQFF
CDR3 DNA: TGTGCCAGCAGCGGACAGTTATACAATGAGCAGTTCTTC

clone size: .
J gene: TRBJ1-5
V gene: TRBV28
D gene: .
CDR3 protein: CASSLWGGAGAGNQPQHF
CDR3 DNA: TGTGCCAGCAGTTTATGGGGGGGCGCGGGGGCCGGCAATCAGCCCCAGCATTTT

clone size: .
J gene: TRBJ2-3
V gene: TRBV11-2
D gene: .
CDR3 protein: CASSLDRRLRSTDTQYF
CDR3 DNA: TGTGCCAGCAGCTTAGATCGTAGGCTGAGGAGCACAGATACGCAGTATTTT

clone size: .
J gene: TRBJ1-4
V gene: TRBV9
D gene: TRBD1
CDR3 protein: CASSATGVNEKLFF
CDR3 DNA: TGTGCCAGCAGCGCGACAGGGGTTAATGAAAAACTGTTTTTT

clone size: .
J gene: TRBJ2-7
V gene: TRBV28
D gene: .
CDR3 protein: CASSFQGSYEQYF
CDR3 DNA: TGTGCCAGCAGTTTTCAGGGATCCTACGAGCAGTACTTC

clone size: .
J gene: TRBJ1-3
V gene: TRBV6-5
D gene: .
CDR3 protein: CASNPGHPITIYF
CDR3 DNA: TGTGCCAGCAATCCGGGACACCCGATCACCATATATTTT

clone size: .
J gene: TRBJ2-1
V gene: TRBV27
D gene: TRBD2
CDR3 protein: CASSLRTSVTNEQFF
CDR3 DNA: TGTGCCAGCAGTTTACGGACTAGCGTTACGAATGAGCAGTTCTTC

clone size: .
J gene: TRBJ1-2
V gene: TRBV4-1
D gene: TRBD1
CDR3 protein: CASSRGQADTF
CDR3 DNA: TGCGCCAGCAGCCGTGGACAGGCGGACACCTTC

clone size: once
J gene: TRBJ2-1
V gene: TRBV7-2
D gene: .
CDR3 protein: CASSLHPTGYNEQFF
CDR3 DNA: TGTGCCAGCAGCCTTCATCCGACTGGGTACAATGAGCAGTTCTTC

clone size: .
J gene: TRBJ2-2
V gene: TRBV9
D gene: TRBD2
CDR3 protein: CASSKTSGNTGELFF
CDR3 DNA: TGTGCCAGCAGCAAGACTAGCGGGAACACCGGGGAGCTGTTTTTT

clone size: .
J gene: TRBJ1-5
V gene: TRBV6-5
D gene: TRBD1
CDR3 protein: CASRRDRVSWPQHF
CDR3 DNA: TGTGCCAGCAGGAGGGACAGGGTCTCTTGGCCCCAGCATTTT

clone size: .
J gene: TRBJ2-7
V gene: TRBV10-3
D gene: .
CDR3 protein: CAIRPDNSYEQYF
CDR3 DNA: TGTGCCATCAGACCGGACAACTCCTACGAGCAGTACTTC

clone size: .
J gene: TRBJ2-7
V gene: TRBV5-6
D gene: .
CDR3 protein: CASSFVGGLLDPYEQYF
CDR3 DNA: TGTGCCAGCAGCTTCGTGGGGGGACTGTTAGATCCCTACGAGCAGTACTTC

clone size: .
J gene: TRBJ2-7
V gene: TRBV27
D gene: .
CDR3 protein: CASRGTSFSYEQYF
CDR3 DNA: TGTGCCAGCAGGGGGACATCCTTCTCCTACGAGCAGTACTTC

clone size: .
J gene: TRBJ1-1
V gene: TRBV25-1
D gene: .
CDR3 protein: CASSEPQGGTEAFF
CDR3 DNA: TGTGCCAGCAGTGAACCTCAGGGAGGCACTGAAGCTTTCTTT

clone size: many
J gene: TRBJ2-2
V gene: TRBV5-1
D gene: TRBD1
CDR3 protein: CASSSDRGGTGELFF
CDR3 DNA: TGCGCCAGCAGCTCTGACAGGGGAGGCACCGGGGAGCTGTTTTTT

clone size: .
J gene: TRBJ1-5
V gene: TRBV2
D gene: .
CDR3 protein: CASSDGQRNQPQHF
CDR3 DNA: TGTGCCAGCAGCGACGGACAGCGGAATCAGCCCCAGCATTTT

clone size: .
J gene: TRBJ1-4
V gene: TRBV7-8
D gene: .
CDR3 protein: CASSLGRGPANEKLFF
CDR3 DNA: TGTGCCAGCAGCTTAGGAAGGGGCCCGGCTAATGAAAAACTGTTTTTT

clone size: few
J gene: TRBJ1-2
V gene: TRBV4-1
D gene: .
CDR3 protein: CASSQEQPYGYTF
CDR3 DNA: TGCGCCAGCAGCCAAGAACAGCCCTATGGCTACACCTTC

clone size: .
J gene: TRBJ1-2
V gene: TRBV15
D gene: .
CDR3 protein: CATSREGTGTSGYTF
CDR3 DNA: TGTGCCACCAGCAGAGAGGGCACGGGAACCTCTGGCTACACCTTC